One sample yielded the 2 T cell receptor beta chains listed below, sequenced in a study of long-term antiretroviral therapy in people with HIV. immunoSEQ v3.0 was run at survey level. Sequenced by immunoSEQ multiplex PCR; TCRdb stores in-frame clones only, minus some. In the table there are tens of thousands of clones, roughly 80% of which are singletons. The sequences come from unsorted PBMCs, collected 1.5 years after starting antiretroviral therapy. These receptors were obtained from a young man with HIV.

V is TRBV27 and J is TRBJ2-2; possible D gene TRBD2, 6 bases. Germline V lookup: CDR1 MNHEY, CDR2 SMNVEV (reference sequence). The V end was cut by 4 bases, the J end by 0 bases, with 12 bases between. This CDR3 has 16 residues. DNA of the CDR3: TGTGCCAGCAGTTCGGGGAGGTTCGCGAACACCGGGGAGCTGTTTTTT. Residues: CASSSGRFANTGELFF.

As DNA, the CDR3 is TGTGCCAGCTCAGGGGGAGATACGCAGTATTTT. Translating it yields CASSGGDTQYF. The chain combines TRBV18 with TRBJ2-3; TRBD1 or TRBD2 may be the D gene (5 bases each). From germline, CDR1 is KGHSH and CDR2 LQKENI. With 5 bases removed from V and 5 bases from J, the gap between germline ends came to 5 bases. This CDR3 region has 11 residues.